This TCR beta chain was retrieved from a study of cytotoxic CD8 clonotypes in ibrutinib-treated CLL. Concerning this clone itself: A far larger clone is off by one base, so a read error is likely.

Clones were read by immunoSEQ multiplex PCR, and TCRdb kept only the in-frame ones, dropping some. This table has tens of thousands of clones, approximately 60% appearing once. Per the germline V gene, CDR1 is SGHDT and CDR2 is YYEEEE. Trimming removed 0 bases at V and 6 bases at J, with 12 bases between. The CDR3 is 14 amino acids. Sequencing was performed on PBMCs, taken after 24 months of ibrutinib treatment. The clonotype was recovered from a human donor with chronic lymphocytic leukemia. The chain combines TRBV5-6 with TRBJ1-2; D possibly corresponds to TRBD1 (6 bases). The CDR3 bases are TGTGCCAGCAGCTTGGTGGTTGGGGGCGATGGCTACACCTTC. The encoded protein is CASSLVVGGDGYTF.